This TCR beta chain was recovered during a study of cytomegalovirus exposure and HLA in healthy donors. Regarding the study as a whole: Fewer N-insertions (relative to the roughly 730-donor mean) were reportedly seen in an Asian-associated ancestry cluster in a later analysis. Researchers catalogued some 160 TCR beta chains as cytomegalovirus-associated.

PCR involved 60 Vbeta and 13 Jbeta primers. TCRdb's copy holds only in-frame clones and misses some; the assay was immunoSEQ multiplex PCR. The sample yields about 170,000 clones, 73% seen once. Germline V gene lookup returns CDR1 SGHDT and CDR2 YYEEEE. CDR3 length: 16 residues. V lost 3 bases, J lost 5 bases, and 20 bases lay in between. As to this clone: Its target is unknown.

Sequences were obtained from PBMCs. This chain links TRBV5-6 with TRBJ1-1, with D possibly matching TRBD1 (6 bases). The clonotype originates from a woman younger than 35 in good health and CMV-seropositive. CDR3 amino acids: CASSWGGRKAGTEAFF. The DNA for the CDR3 is TGTGCCAGCAGCTGGGGGGGGCGGAAGGCAGGAACTGAAGCTTTCTTT.